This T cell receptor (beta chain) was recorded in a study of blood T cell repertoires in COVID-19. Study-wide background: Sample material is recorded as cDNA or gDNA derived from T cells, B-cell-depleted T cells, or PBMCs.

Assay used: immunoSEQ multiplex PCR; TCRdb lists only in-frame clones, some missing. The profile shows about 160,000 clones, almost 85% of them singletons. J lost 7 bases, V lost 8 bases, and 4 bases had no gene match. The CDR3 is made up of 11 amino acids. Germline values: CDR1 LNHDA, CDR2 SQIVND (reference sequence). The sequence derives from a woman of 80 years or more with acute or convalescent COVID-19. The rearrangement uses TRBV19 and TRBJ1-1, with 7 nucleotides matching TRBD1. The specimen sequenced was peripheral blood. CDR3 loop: CASSGTVEAFF. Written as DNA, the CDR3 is TGTGCCAGTTCGGGGACAGTTGAAGCTTTCTTT.